These T cell receptor beta chains were read from a single sample in a study of early T cells in non-severe SARS-CoV-2 infection. TCRdb redid the calling of the 5' RACE reads with MiXCR, one entry per CDR3 protein. The top ten hold around 6% of the sample, which has roughly 48,000 distinct CDR3 sequences, about 4.2% seen once. The sequencing sample was made of whole blood. The receptors were sampled from an adult who was a healthcare worker with PCR-confirmed SARS-CoV-2 infection or an uninfected control (not recorded which). CDR3s include the opening cysteine and the closing phenylalanine or tryptophan. Each record gives: CDR3 DNA, CDR3 protein, clone size, D gene, J gene, V gene. A D gene is named only where the DNA matches it firmly. Clone sizes are given selectively: once, few, many, or a class where the clone is expanded.

TGTGCCAGCAGCTTACCCCCCGAGTCGGGCCGCGGCAATGAGCAGTTCTTC	CASSLPPESGRGNEQFF	many	-	TRBJ2-1	TRBV7-3
TGTGCCAGCAGCTTCCATATCGCCGGCGAGCAGTACTTC	CASSFHIAGEQYF	many	-	TRBJ2-7	TRBV7-3
TGTGCCAGCAGCGTATCCCCCTGGACCGAGCAGTACTTC	CASSVSPWTEQYF	many	-	TRBJ2-7	TRBV9
TGTGCCAGCAGCGGGTTGGCAACTAATGAAAAACTGTTTTTT	CASSGLATNEKLFF	few	-	TRBJ1-4	TRBV7-9
TGTGCCAGCAGATACAGGGGGCACAGGTACGAGCAGTACTTC	CASRYRGHRYEQYF	many	TRBD1	TRBJ2-7	TRBV13
TGCAGTGCTAGAGATATTCGGGGCGACCAAGAGACCCAGTACTTC	CSARDIRGDQETQYF	many	-	TRBJ2-5	TRBV20-1
TGTGCCAGCAGCTCCAGCGGGGGGAGCTCCTACGAGCAGTACTTC	CASSSSGGSSYEQYF	many	TRBD2	TRBJ2-7	TRBV7-2
TGCGCCAGCAGCTTCGGGACAGGGGCTGATGAAAAACTGTTTTTT	CASSFGTGADEKLFF	many	TRBD1	TRBJ1-4	TRBV5-1
TGTGCCAGCAGTTCGCCAACCGACAGGGTGAATGAGCAGTTCTTC	CASSSPTDRVNEQFF	many	TRBD1	TRBJ2-1	TRBV6-2/TRBV6-3
TGTGCCAGCAGCTTCCAGGGGGCCGACGAGCAGTACTTC	CASSFQGADEQYF	many	TRBD1	TRBJ2-7	TRBV5-4
TGTGCCAGCGCTTTAAGTGAGTTGGGCGCGACGGCTTTCTTT	CASALSELGATAFF	many	-	TRBJ1-1	TRBV2
TGTGCCAGCAGTCAAACCCTCCCGAGACTAGCGGGAGGGCTCATCAGCTCCTACAATGAGCAGTTCTTC	CASSQTLPRLAGGLISSYNEQFF	few	TRBD2	TRBJ2-1	TRBV6-2/TRBV6-3
TGTGCCATCAGTGAGTCTAGGAGGGGCGCAGACTATGGCTACACCTTC	CAISESRRGADYGYTF	-	-	TRBJ1-2	TRBV10-3
TGTGCCAGCAGCCGTACCGACAGGGCAGTTCAGCCCCAGCATTTT	CASSRTDRAVQPQHF	many	TRBD1	TRBJ1-5	TRBV5-5
TGTGCCAGCAATGGGGGGTGGTCGGGCAATCAGCCCCAGCATTTT	CASNGGWSGNQPQHF	many	-	TRBJ1-5	TRBV6-1
TGTGCCAGCAGTTCCCTCTTCACCGGGGAGCTGTTTTTT	CASSSLFTGELFF	many	-	TRBJ2-2	TRBV27
TGTGCCAGTAGTATAACATTGGAACAGGTGATTGCCTACACCTTC	CASSITLEQVIAYTF	many	-	TRBJ1-2	TRBV19
TGTGCCAGCAGCTTAGGTTCTCCGGACCAGCCCCAGCATTTT	CASSLGSPDQPQHF	few	-	TRBJ1-5	TRBV7-9
TGTGCCAGCTCACCACCTTCCTACGAGCAGTACTTC	CASSPPSYEQYF	few	-	TRBJ2-7	TRBV18
TGTGCCAGCGCGGGACAGGGTTCAGATACGCAGTATTTT	CASAGQGSDTQYF	many	TRBD1	TRBJ2-3	TRBV6-1
TGCGCCAGCAGGGAAATCGACGGCGCCGGCGCTTCACCCCTCCACTTT	CASREIDGAGASPLHF	-	-	TRBJ1-6	TRBV10-2
TGCAGTACTCTATTAGCGGGGGCTATCTACAATGAGCAGTTCTTC	CSTLLAGAIYNEQFF	many	TRBD2	TRBJ2-1	TRBV20-1
TGTGCCAGCTCACCACAGAGCGGGACAAGAGTAAACTACAATGAGCAGTTCTTC	CASSPQSGTRVNYNEQFF	many	-	TRBJ2-1	TRBV18
TGTGCCAGCAGCCGGGGACAGGTCTACGAGCAGTACTTC	CASSRGQVYEQYF	few	TRBD1	TRBJ2-7	TRBV3-1
TGTGCCAGCAGTGACTCTGGGGCCAACGTCCTGACTTTC	CASSDSGANVLTF	many	-	TRBJ2-6	TRBV6-1
TGTGCCAGCATTATGACAGGGGGTAGTACTGAAGCTTTCTTT	CASIMTGGSTEAFF	-	TRBD1	TRBJ1-1	TRBV27
TGTGCCAGCAGCTCCCGGACACGTTGGCAGTACTTC	CASSSRTRWQYF	many	-	TRBJ2-7	TRBV11-2
TGTGCCAGCAGCTTGGATGGGACCGGTGCCGGGGAGCTGTTTTTT	CASSLDGTGAGELFF	many	-	TRBJ2-2	TRBV5-5
TGCAGCGTTGAATTCGGGGTACCCGGGGAGCTGTTTTTT	CSVEFGVPGELFF	many	-	TRBJ2-2	TRBV29-1
TGTGCCAGCAGCTCCCCTGGGGTAGCCGCCGATACGCAGTATTTT	CASSSPGVAADTQYF	many	-	TRBJ2-3	TRBV7-2
TGTGCCAGCAGTTTATGGGCAGGGGGGACGAACACTGAAGCTTTCTTT	CASSLWAGGTNTEAFF	many	TRBD1	TRBJ1-1	TRBV27
TGCAGTGCTACTTCGACAAACTTGAATCAGCCCCAGCATTTT	CSATSTNLNQPQHF	many	-	TRBJ1-5	TRBV20-1
TGTGCCAGCAGCTCCATCACAGGGTTCGGGGCCCAAAATGGCTACACCTTC	CASSSITGFGAQNGYTF	many	-	TRBJ1-2	TRBV7-8
TGTGCCAGCAGCGCGTCGGGACAGGCCATCGGTTCACCCCTCCACTTT	CASSASGQAIGSPLHF	many	TRBD1	TRBJ1-6	TRBV9
TGTGCCAGCAGCTTAGTAGCGGGGTTCACAGATACGCAGTATTTT	CASSLVAGFTDTQYF	many	TRBD2	TRBJ2-3	TRBV7-3
TGCAGTGCTAGAGGGGGATTGGATGAAAAACTGTTTTTT	CSARGGLDEKLFF	many	-	TRBJ1-4	TRBV20-1
TGTGCCAGCAGCTCACAGGGGTACTATGGCTACACCTTC	CASSSQGYYGYTF	many	TRBD1	TRBJ1-2	TRBV11-2
TGCAGCGTCGACAGGTTCGGGGAGCTGTTTTTT	CSVDRFGELFF	-	-	TRBJ2-2	TRBV29-1
TGTGCCACCACCCCCTCCGGCGGGAGGGCCTTCGAGCAGTACTTC	CATTPSGGRAFEQYF	-	TRBD2	TRBJ2-7	TRBV15
TGTGCCAGCAGGAGGGATCAACCCTTCGGAAAACTGTTTTTT	CASRRDQPFGKLFF	many	-	TRBJ1-4	TRBV6-6
TGTGCCAGCAGCTTAGGCGGGGGCTACGAGCAGTACTTC	CASSLGGGYEQYF	many	TRBD2	TRBJ2-7	TRBV7-2
TGTGCCATCAGTGAGTCGGGCGGGGGGCGTGATACGCAGTATTTT	CAISESGGGRDTQYF	many	TRBD2	TRBJ2-3	TRBV10-3
TGTGCCTCACAAGCCAGCTCTGGGGCCAACGTCCTGACTTTC	CASQASSGANVLTF	many	-	TRBJ2-6	TRBV30
TGTGCCAGCAGTGAAGCGGTTGGCAGAAAAGAGACCCAGTACTTC	CASSEAVGRKETQYF	many	-	TRBJ2-5	TRBV6-1
TGCGCCAGCAGCTTGGACGACGGGGCAACTAATGAAAAACTGTTTTTT	CASSLDDGATNEKLFF	many	-	TRBJ1-4	TRBV5-1
TGTGCCAGCGGACCCAAAGGGACAGGGATAAACAATGAGCAGTTCTTC	CASGPKGTGINNEQFF	many	TRBD1	TRBJ2-1	TRBV2
TGTGCCAGCAGTATCCTTGGACAGCCCTACGAGCAGTACTTC	CASSILGQPYEQYF	-	-	TRBJ2-7	TRBV28
TGCAGCGTTCAGGAGACGGACTCCTACGAGCAGTACTTC	CSVQETDSYEQYF	many	-	TRBJ2-7	TRBV29-1
TGCGCCAGCAGCCAACACCCGAGCCACCCAGATTCCTACAATGAGCAGTTCTTC	CASSQHPSHPDSYNEQFF	many	-	TRBJ2-1	TRBV4-3
TGTGCCAGCAGTTTAACTCCAGAACAGAGCGGGGAGCTGTTTTTT	CASSLTPEQSGELFF	many	-	TRBJ2-2	TRBV27
TGTGCCAGCAGTTTTAAGTCAGGGGCGGAAGCTTTCTTT	CASSFKSGAEAFF	many	-	TRBJ1-1	TRBV12-3/TRBV12-4
TGCAGTGCTGGACCCGGACAGCGATTTGAAGCTTTCTTT	CSAGPGQRFEAFF	-	-	TRBJ1-1	TRBV20-1
TGTGCCAGCAGTGAAGGGGGCGGGACAGATACGCAGTATTTT	CASSEGGGTDTQYF	-	-	TRBJ2-3	TRBV6-1
TGCGCCAGCAGTCCGATCAGGGGAGAGACCCAGTACTTC	CASSPIRGETQYF	-	-	TRBJ2-5	TRBV10-1
TGTGCCAGTAGTAGCGGGCCGAGCTCCTACAATGAGCAGTTCTTC	CASSSGPSSYNEQFF	many	-	TRBJ2-1	TRBV19
TGTGCCAGCAGTTACTCGTCCGTGAATCAGCCCCAGCATTTT	CASSYSSVNQPQHF	many	-	TRBJ1-5	TRBV6-6
TGCGCCAGCAGCTTGGTCCCAGGGGGCCACACAGATACGCAGTATTTT	CASSLVPGGHTDTQYF	-	TRBD1	TRBJ2-3	TRBV5-1
TGCAGTGCTTCGAGGGACGGATCTAATGAAAAACTGTTTTTT	CSASRDGSNEKLFF	many	-	TRBJ1-4	TRBV20-1
TGTGCCATCAAAAGGACAGGGGACTACAATGAGCAGTTCTTC	CAIKRTGDYNEQFF	many	TRBD1	TRBJ2-1	TRBV10-3
TGTGCCAGCAGTTACCCGGGACAGCGGAACACTGAAGCTTTCTTT	CASSYPGQRNTEAFF	many	TRBD1	TRBJ1-1	TRBV6-6